This T cell receptor (beta chain) was obtained from a study of blood T cell repertoires in COVID-19. The CDR3 is 13 residues long. The V gene end was trimmed by 10 bases and the J gene end by 5 bases; junction bases not matched to a gene: 8. Per the germline V gene, CDR1 is WNHNN and CDR2 is SYGVQD (reference sequence). TCRdb's table, derived via immunoSEQ multiplex PCR, lists solely in-frame clones and lacks some. The data contain fewer than 200,000 clones, 70% to 90% of them seen just once; the ten biggest clones take up about a fifth. The source of this sequence is a man in his sixties with active or convalescent COVID-19. The specimen was peripheral blood. The chain recombines TRBV10-1 with TRBJ2-3; 8 positions agree with TRBD1. CDR3 DNA: TGCGCCACCGCCAGACAGGGGAAAGATACGCAGTATTTT. This gives the protein CATARQGKDTQYF.